This T cell receptor (beta chain) was identified during a study of response to subunit inactivated influenza vaccine. Study results and caveats: Seasonal influenza vaccination, on each occasion, was suggested by the authors to recruit few new T cells.

This CDR3 comprises 15 residues. The germline V gene has CDR1 SEHNR and CDR2 FQNEAQ (reference sequence). The junction had 7 bases not matched to a gene; V was cut back by 2 bases and J by 5 bases. One entry per CDR3 protein, called by TCRdb with MiXCR from the RT-PCR reads. This table holds roughly 170,000 distinct CDR3 sequences, about 9% found once. In its sample, this clonotype was seen many times. What it binds is not known. Sequenced material: non-naive T cells sorted from PBMCs, taken on the day of vaccination. This receptor was identified in a man aged 50 to 59 who received an inactivated influenza vaccine. V usage is TRBV7-9 and J usage is TRBJ2-7, with 9 bases identical to TRBD1. DNA of the CDR3: TGTGCCAGCAGCTTAACAACGACAGGGGGGAACGAGCAGTACTTC. As protein: CASSLTTTGGNEQYF. Combining the CDR3 with reference TRBV7-9 and TRBJ2-7 gives the whole variable domain DTGVSQNPRHKITKRGQNVTFRCDPISEHNRLYWYRQTLGQGPEFLTYFQNEAQLEKSRLLSDRFSAERPKGSFSTLEIQRTEQGDSAMYLCASSLTTTGGNEQYFGPGTRLTVT.